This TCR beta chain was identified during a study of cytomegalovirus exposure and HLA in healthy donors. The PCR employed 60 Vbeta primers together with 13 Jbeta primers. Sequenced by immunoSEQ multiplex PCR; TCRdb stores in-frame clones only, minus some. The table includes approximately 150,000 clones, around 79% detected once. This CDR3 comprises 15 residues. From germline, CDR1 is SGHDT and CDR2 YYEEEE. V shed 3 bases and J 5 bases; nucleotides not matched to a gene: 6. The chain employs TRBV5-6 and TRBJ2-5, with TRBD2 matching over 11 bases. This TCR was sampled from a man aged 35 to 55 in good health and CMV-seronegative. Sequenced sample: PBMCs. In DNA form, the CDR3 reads TGTGCCAGCAGCTACCGACTAGCGGGAACCGAGACCCAGTACTTC. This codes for CASSYRLAGTETQYF.